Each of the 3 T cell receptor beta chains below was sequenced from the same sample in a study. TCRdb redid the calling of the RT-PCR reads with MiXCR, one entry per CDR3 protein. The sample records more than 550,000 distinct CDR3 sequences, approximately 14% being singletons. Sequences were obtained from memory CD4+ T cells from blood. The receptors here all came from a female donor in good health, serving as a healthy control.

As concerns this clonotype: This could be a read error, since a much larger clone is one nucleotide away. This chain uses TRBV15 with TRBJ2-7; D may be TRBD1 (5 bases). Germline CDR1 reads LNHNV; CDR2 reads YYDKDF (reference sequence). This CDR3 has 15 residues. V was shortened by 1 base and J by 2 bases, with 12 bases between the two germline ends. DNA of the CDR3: TGTGCCACCAGCAGAGGGGGCGCGAAAACCTACGAGCAGTACTTC. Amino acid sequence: CATSRGGAKTYEQYF.

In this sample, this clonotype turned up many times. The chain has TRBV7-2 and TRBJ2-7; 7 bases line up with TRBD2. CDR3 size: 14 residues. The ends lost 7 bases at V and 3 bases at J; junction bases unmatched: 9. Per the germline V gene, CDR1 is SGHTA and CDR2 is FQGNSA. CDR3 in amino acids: CASTSGRESYEQYF. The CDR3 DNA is TGTGCCAGCACCTCTGGGAGGGAGAGCTACGAGCAGTACTTC. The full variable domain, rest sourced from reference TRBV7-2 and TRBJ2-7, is GAGVSQSPSNKVTEKGKDVELRCDPISGHTALYWYRQSLGQGLEFLIYFQGNSAPDKSGLPSDRFSAERTGGSVSTLTIQRTQQEDSAVYLCASTSGRESYEQYFGPGTRLTVT.

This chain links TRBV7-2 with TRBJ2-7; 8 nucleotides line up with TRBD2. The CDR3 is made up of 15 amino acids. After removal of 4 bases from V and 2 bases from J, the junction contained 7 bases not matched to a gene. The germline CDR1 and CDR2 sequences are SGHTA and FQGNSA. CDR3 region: CASSSVAGTTYEQYF. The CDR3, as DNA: TGTGCCAGCAGCTCAGTAGCGGGAACTACCTACGAGCAGTACTTC.